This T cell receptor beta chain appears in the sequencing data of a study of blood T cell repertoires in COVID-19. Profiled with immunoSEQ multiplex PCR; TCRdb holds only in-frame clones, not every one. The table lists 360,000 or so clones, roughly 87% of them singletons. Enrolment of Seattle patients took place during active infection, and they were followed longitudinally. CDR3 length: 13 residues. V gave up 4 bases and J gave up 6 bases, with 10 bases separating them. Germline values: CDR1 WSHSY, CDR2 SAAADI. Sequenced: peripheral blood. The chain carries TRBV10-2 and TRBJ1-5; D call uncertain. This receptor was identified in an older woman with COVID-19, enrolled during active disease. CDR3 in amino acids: CASSGQVFQPQHF. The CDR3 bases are TGCGCCAGCAGTGGGCAGGTCTTTCAGCCCCAGCATTTT.